This is a list of T cell receptor beta chains from one sample in a study of human T cells and chemical hapten exposure. Using its own MiXCR run on the RACE reads, TCRdb lists one record per CDR3 protein. The repertoire holds 95,000 to 150,000 distinct CDR3 sequences, less than 15% seen once, with around 2.8% in the top ten. Source: whole blood, taken in connection with sensitization to the hapten diphenylcyclopropenone (DPC). These receptors were obtained from a woman in her late teens or twenties with alopecia areata. Some clones in this sample may be carry-over from other donors' samples. CDR3s include the opening cysteine and the closing phenylalanine or tryptophan. The D gene is left open where the match is weak. The size entry is marked missing in some rows and otherwise reads once, few, many or a size class.

NA,NA,TRBJ2-7,TRBV28,CASSGESYEQYF,TGTGCCAGCAGCGGGGAGAGCTACGAGCAGTACTTC
TRBD2,many,TRBJ2-7,TRBV25-1,CASSRTSEYEQYF,TGTGCCAGCAGTCGGACTAGCGAGTACGAGCAGTACTTC
TRBD2,NA,TRBJ2-5,TRBV7-2,CASSLGGLAAKETQYF,TGTGCCAGCAGCTTAGGGGGACTAGCGGCTAAAGAGACCCAGTACTTC
TRBD1,many,TRBJ1-1,TRBV18,CASSEQGAGMNTEAFF,TGTGCCAGCTCAGAGCAGGGGGCGGGAATGAACACTGAAGCTTTCTTT
NA,NA,TRBJ1-2,TRBV19,CASSIGRGHYGYTF,TGTGCCAGTAGTATCGGGCGGGGTCACTATGGCTACACCTTC
NA,NA,TRBJ2-3,TRBV3-1,CASSQAQTVADTQYF,TGTGCCAGCAGCCAAGCGCAGACAGTCGCAGATACGCAGTATTTT
TRBD2,NA,TRBJ2-3,TRBV28,CASTSSGGATDTQYF,TGTGCCAGCACCTCTAGCGGGGGGGCGACAGATACGCAGTATTTT
NA,NA,TRBJ2-6,TRBV28,CASSPGESSGANVLTF,TGTGCCAGCAGTCCGGGGGAAAGCTCTGGGGCCAACGTCCTGACTTTC
TRBD1,NA,TRBJ1-2,TRBV13,CASSLGRQGAYGYTF,TGTGCCAGCAGCTTAGGCCGTCAGGGGGCGTATGGCTACACCTTC
NA,many,TRBJ1-1,TRBV11-2,CASSLVRGGVPEAFF,TGTGCCAGCAGCTTGGTTCGGGGTGGGGTCCCTGAAGCTTTCTTT
NA,many,TRBJ2-5,TRBV7-2,CASSLDGGLLGAQETQYF,TGTGCCAGCAGCTTAGATGGAGGTTTACTAGGGGCCCAAGAGACCCAGTACTTC
NA,many,TRBJ1-2,TRBV7-6,CASSDYREYGYTF,TGTGCCAGCAGCGATTACAGGGAATATGGCTACACCTTC
NA,many,TRBJ2-3,TRBV9,CASSRLQREQYF,TGTGCCAGCAGCCGTCTCCAGAGGGAGCAGTATTTT
NA,NA,TRBJ1-1,TRBV29-1,CSAGTVDTEAFF,TGCAGCGCTGGGACGGTGGACACTGAAGCTTTCTTT
TRBD2,many,TRBJ2-2,TRBV11-2,CASSRSGGRSGELFF,TGTGCCAGCAGCAGGAGCGGGGGGCGTAGCGGGGAGCTGTTTTTT
NA,NA,TRBJ2-1,TRBV20-1,CSPKGVGAGNEQFF,TGCAGTCCTAAAGGGGTAGGGGCGGGCAATGAGCAGTTCTTC
NA,few,TRBJ2-5,TRBV30,CAWSVNRISRETQYF,TGTGCCTGGAGTGTAAACCGGATTTCAAGAGAGACCCAGTACTTC
NA,NA,TRBJ1-1,TRBV9,CASSAQTGLGTEAFF,TGTGCCAGCAGCGCCCAGACAGGTCTCGGCACTGAAGCTTTCTTT
TRBD2,NA,TRBJ2-3,TRBV7-2,CASSLVTTSGASTDTQYF,TGTGCCAGCAGCTTAGTGACGACTAGCGGGGCTAGCACAGATACGCAGTATTTT
NA,many,TRBJ2-3,TRBV5-1,CASSLETGAYTDTQYF,TGCGCCAGCAGCTTGGAGACGGGGGCTTACACAGATACGCAGTATTTT
TRBD1,NA,TRBJ1-1,TRBV20-1,CSAMAGGSTEAFF,TGCAGTGCTATGGCAGGGGGATCAACTGAAGCTTTCTTT
NA,few,TRBJ2-1,TRBV20-1,CSAGRVAEQFF,TGCAGTGCTGGCAGGGTGGCTGAGCAGTTCTTC
NA,many,TRBJ1-5,TRBV6-5,CASSPVHGSNQPQHF,TGTGCCAGCAGCCCCGTCCATGGTAGCAATCAGCCCCAGCATTTT
NA,many,TRBJ1-5,TRBV20-1,CSARGGLTDFGPQHF,TGCAGTGCTAGGGGGGGCCTAACGGACTTTGGGCCCCAGCATTTT
NA,many,TRBJ2-7,TRBV30,CAWRSVFSYEQYF,TGTGCCTGGAGAAGCGTCTTCTCCTACGAGCAGTACTTC
NA,NA,TRBJ1-1,TRBV7-8,CASSFGGRVEAFF,TGTGCCAGCAGCTTTGGGGGTCGGGTAGAAGCTTTCTTT
TRBD1,NA,TRBJ2-7,TRBV19,CASSIGTGGVYEQYF,TGTGCCAGTAGTATCGGGACAGGGGGCGTCTACGAGCAGTACTTC
NA,few,TRBJ2-3,TRBV24-1,CATSGTGSTDTQYF,TGTGCCACCAGTGGTACAGGGTCCACAGATACGCAGTATTTT
NA,NA,TRBJ1-1,TRBV6-2/TRBV6-3,CASSYGWENTEAFF,TGTGCCAGCAGTTACGGATGGGAGAACACTGAAGCTTTCTTT
TRBD1,NA,TRBJ2-7,TRBV18,CASSPSGGHEQYF,TGTGCCAGCTCACCGTCAGGGGGCCACGAGCAGTACTTC
NA,NA,TRBJ2-3,TRBV24-1,CATSGITDTQYF,TGTGCCACCAGTGGTATCACAGATACGCAGTATTTT
NA,many,TRBJ2-1,TRBV27,CASTPGRQLVNEQFF,TGTGCCAGCACCCCCGGGCGTCAACTTGTAAATGAGCAGTTCTTC
NA,NA,TRBJ2-3,TRBV29-1,CSVGIAGTDTQYF,TGCAGCGTTGGAATAGCTGGGACAGATACGCAGTATTTT
NA,NA,TRBJ1-4,TRBV6-2/TRBV6-3,CASRSDARSNEKLFF,TGTGCCAGCAGATCCGACGCACGATCTAATGAAAAACTGTTTTTT
NA,many,TRBJ1-4,TRBV29-1,CSVRVGASNEKLFF,TGCAGCGTCCGGGTTGGGGCGTCTAATGAAAAACTGTTTTTT
TRBD2,NA,TRBJ2-5,TRBV7-9,CASSSPLGGETQYF,TGTGCCAGCAGCTCCCCTTTGGGGGGGGAGACCCAGTACTTC
NA,NA,TRBJ2-5,TRBV11-2,CASSLGPGDGETQYF,TGTGCCAGCAGCTTAGGGCCAGGGGACGGCGAGACCCAGTACTTC
NA,NA,TRBJ2-7,TRBV3-1,CASSQDTSPLKQYF,TGTGCCAGCAGCCAAGACACCTCCCCTTTGAAGCAGTACTTC
NA,NA,TRBJ2-2,TRBV6-2/TRBV6-3,CASSYASNRELFF,TGTGCCAGCAGTTACGCCTCGAACCGGGAGCTGTTTTTT
NA,many,TRBJ2-3,TRBV7-8,CASSLVSSHTDTQYF,TGTGCCAGCAGCTTAGTTTCCAGCCACACAGATACGCAGTATTTT
TRBD2,few,TRBJ2-6,TRBV25-1,CASSERTSGEYSGANVLTF,TGTGCCAGCAGTGAGCGGACTAGCGGGGAATACTCTGGGGCCAACGTCCTGACTTTC
TRBD1,NA,TRBJ2-7,TRBV18,CASSPGQGQTYEQYF,TGTGCCAGCTCACCCGGACAGGGTCAAACCTACGAGCAGTACTTC
TRBD1,few,TRBJ2-5,TRBV5-5,CASSRGRGQVYQETQYF,TGTGCCAGCAGCCGTGGTCGGGGACAGGTATACCAAGAGACCCAGTACTTC
NA,NA,TRBJ2-4,TRBV12-3/TRBV12-4,CASSLWRGIAKNIQYF,TGTGCCAGCAGTTTGTGGCGGGGAATAGCCAAAAACATTCAGTACTTC
NA,NA,TRBJ2-2,TRBV7-2,CASSRGRTGELFF,TGTGCCAGCTCCAGGGGACGGACCGGGGAGCTGTTTTTT